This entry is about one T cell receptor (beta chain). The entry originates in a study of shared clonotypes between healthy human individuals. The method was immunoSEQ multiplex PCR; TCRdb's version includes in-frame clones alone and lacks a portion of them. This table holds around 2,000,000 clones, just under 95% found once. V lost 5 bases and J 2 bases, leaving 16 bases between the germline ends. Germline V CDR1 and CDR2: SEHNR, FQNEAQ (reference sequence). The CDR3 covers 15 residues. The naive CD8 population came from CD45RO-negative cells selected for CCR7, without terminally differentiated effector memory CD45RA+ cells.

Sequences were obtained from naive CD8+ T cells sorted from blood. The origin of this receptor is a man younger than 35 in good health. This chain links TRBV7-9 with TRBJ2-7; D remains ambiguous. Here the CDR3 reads CASSPPLSSAYEQYF. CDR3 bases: TGTGCCAGCAGCCCCCCCCTGAGCTCAGCCTACGAGCAGTACTTC.